Reported below is one T cell receptor beta chain. V lost 5 bases, J lost 0 bases, and 5 bases stayed unmatched. Germline CDR1 SNHLY, CDR2 FYNNEI. This CDR3 has 15 amino acids. These data come from a study of PD-L1 blockade in urothelial cancer. Study information: Median T cell yield per blood sample was over 130,000 cells.

This table comes from immunoSEQ multiplex PCR, and its TCRdb copy is limited to in-frame clones, with some not included. The sample holds roughly 100,000 clones; roughly 90% are singletons and the top ten take 0.97%. Noted time point: pretreatment peripheral blood. The TCR sequence derives from a woman older than 75 with urothelial cancer. The source material was PBMCs, sampled around atezolizumab (anti-PD-L1) treatment. The rearrangement uses TRBV2 and TRBJ2-3, with 7 bases fitting TRBD2. This CDR3 is CASSPLAASTDTQYF. CDR3 nucleotides: TGTGCCAGCAGTCCCCTAGCGGCTAGCACAGATACGCAGTATTTT.